These 32 T cell receptor beta chains came from one sample sequenced in a study of blood T cell repertoires in COVID-19. Libraries were prepared by immunoSEQ multiplex PCR; TCRdb keeps only in-frame clonotypes and omits some of them. This sample yields 270,000 or so clones, of which approximately 92% are seen a single time; roughly 4.8% belongs to the top ten. Sequenced: peripheral blood. The origin of the receptors is a woman in her forties who had recovered from COVID-19.

This chain links TRBV18 with TRBJ2-5; D not certain. Germline loops: CDR1 KGHSH, CDR2 LQKENI. V lost 2 bases and J lost 1, with 11 bases in between. The CDR3 has 15 residues. The chain's CDR3 is CASSPYSPPQETQYF. The CDR3 DNA reads as TGTGCCAGCTCACCATACAGTCCCCCCCAAGAGACCCAGTACTTC.

The chain is built from TRBV5-1 and TRBJ2-2, with 9 bases fitting TRBD1. J lost 4 bases, V lost 2 bases, and 0 bases had no gene match. Germline lookup yields CDR1 SGHRS and CDR2 YFSETQ. The length of the CDR3 is 14 residues. Written as DNA, the CDR3 is TGCGCCAGCAGCTTACAGGGGGCCACCGGGGAGCTGTTTTTT. Protein sequence: CASSLQGATGELFF.

The chain couples TRBV14 to TRBJ2-1; D is unclear. Deletions cut 0 bases from V and 5 bases from J, with 20 bases between. Germline V gene sequence: CDR1 SGHDN, CDR2 FVKESK. The CDR3 length is 18 residues. CDR3 in amino acids: CASSQDSRRQGKHNEQFF. For the CDR3, the DNA is TGTGCCAGCAGCCAAGATAGTAGGCGACAAGGTAAACACAATGAGCAGTTCTTC.

The chain is built from TRBV6-5 and TRBJ2-5; 10 bases map to TRBD1. Trimming took 2 bases from V and 3 from J; bases not matched to a gene: 0. The CDR3 sequence is 14 residues long. CDR1 and CDR2 from the germline V gene are MNHEY and SVGAGI. CDR3 in amino acids: CASSYGQGEETQYF. The CDR3 DNA is TGTGCCAGCAGTTACGGACAGGGGGAAGAGACCCAGTACTTC.

In this sample, this clone turned up once. V usage is TRBV6-2 or TRBV6-3 and J usage is TRBJ2-1; D may be TRBD1 (5 bases). CDR1 MNHEY and CDR2 SVGEGT come from the germline V gene. The CDR3 has 15 residues. V lost 2 bases and J 8 bases, leaving 16 bases between the germline ends. The CDR3 region is CASSYGASLGDEQFF. The CDR3 nucleotides read TGTGCCAGCAGTTACGGGGCCTCCCTGGGCGATGAGCAGTTCTTC.

This sequence joins TRBV10-1 and TRBJ2-7; 7 bases match TRBD1. After removal of 8 bases from V and 2 bases from J, the junction contained 6 bases not matched to a gene. Looked up from germline, CDR1 is WNHNN and CDR2 is SYGVQD (reference sequence). CDR3 length: 13 residues. As DNA, the CDR3 is TGCGCCAGCCGCATACAGGGGCCCTACGAGCAGTACGTC. Protein product: CASRIQGPYEQYV.

The chain combines TRBV5-1 with TRBJ1-1, with 10 bases fitting TRBD1. The CDR3 runs 13 residues. CDR1 is SGHRS, CDR2 YFSETQ, per germline. After removal of 4 bases from V and 11 bases from J, the junction contained 8 bases not matched to a gene. For the CDR3, the DNA is TGCGCCAGCAGCGTGGAGGGACAGGGGAATGCTTTCTTT. Its protein product is CASSVEGQGNAFF.

This clone was seen a handful of times. This chain links TRBV29-1 with TRBJ2-1; D is perhaps TRBD2 (5 bases). V was cut by 5 bases and J by 9 bases, with 20 bases left in between. Looked up from germline, CDR1 is SQVTM and CDR2 is ANQGSEA. The CDR3 totals 14 residues. CDR3 residues: CSVRLAGPPSEQFF. CDR3 DNA: TGCAGCGTTCGGCTAGCAGGACCCCCCAGTGAGCAGTTCTTC.

This clone appeared a few times. The genes are TRBV5-6 and TRBJ2-7; possibly TRBD1 for D (5 bases). The CDR3 totals 15 residues. Trimming removed 4 bases at V and 3 bases at J, with 17 bases between. In germline, CDR1 is SGHDT, CDR2 YYEEEE. The CDR3 region has the DNA TGTGCCAGCAGCCGTCCCCTGGACACCTACTACGAGCAGTACTTC. Translating gives CASSRPLDTYYEQYF.

V usage is TRBV28 and J usage is TRBJ2-4; possibly TRBD1 for D (6 bases). Germline V gene data show CDR1 as MDHEN and CDR2 as SYDVKM. V lost 3 bases to trimming and J lost 0 bases, with 12 bases between them. The CDR3 is 16 residues long. CDR3 nucleotide sequence: TGTGCCAGCAGTTTGGACAGATCTATAGCCAAAAACATTCAGTACTTC. Protein: CASSLDRSIAKNIQYF.

The chain recombines TRBV19 with TRBJ1-6, with 9 bases aligning to TRBD1. CDR1 is LNHDA, CDR2 SQIVND, per germline (reference sequence). The CDR3 is 16 amino acids. V dropped 4 bases and J dropped 7; count of bases not matched to a gene: 8. The DNA of the CDR3 is TGTGCCAGTAGTACCGCCGGGACAGGGATCAATTCACCCCTCCACTTT. Translated: CASSTAGTGINSPLHF.

The V and J genes are TRBV27 and TRBJ1-6; D remains unclear. Trimming took off 11 bases at V and 5 bases at J, with 16 bases between the two ends. Germline-derived CDR1 and CDR2 are MNHEY and SMNVEV (reference sequence). This CDR3 region has 14 residues. This chain's CDR3 is CAPGGCIHNSPLHF. Here the CDR3 DNA reads TGTGCCCCCGGAGGGTGTATTCATAATTCACCCCTCCACTTT.

The chain joins TRBV6-5 to TRBJ2-7; tentatively, D is TRBD2 (5 bases). V was trimmed by 2 bases and J by 5 bases, leaving 10 bases between them. The CDR3 is 13 amino acids. Germline-derived CDR1 and CDR2 are MNHEY and SVGAGI. The CDR3 DNA reads TGTGCCAGCAGTTACACGCCCGGGGACGAGCAGTACTTC. It translates to CASSYTPGDEQYF.

The chain carries TRBV2 and TRBJ1-5; a weak D match, TRBD1 (6 bases). Trimming stripped 7 bases from V and 4 bases from J, with 11 bases between. This CDR3 is built from 13 residues. Germline values: CDR1 SNHLY, CDR2 FYNNEI. The CDR3 reads CASKTGYNQPQHF. CDR3 coding DNA: TGTGCCAGCAAAACAGGGTATAATCAGCCCCAGCATTTT.

V usage is TRBV9 and J usage is TRBJ1-4, with 9 bases aligning to TRBD1. The CDR3 loop spans 15 amino acids. J gave up 2 bases and V 3 bases, and 2 bases lay outside the gene matches. Germline V lookup: CDR1 SGDLS, CDR2 YYNGEE. The CDR3 DNA reads TGTGCCAGCAGCGGGACAGGGGAGACTAATGAAAAACTGTTTTTT. Its translation: CASSGTGETNEKLFF.

The J gene is TRBJ2-3, the V gene TRBV10-3; 10 bases fit TRBD2. The trim removed 5 bases at V and 1 base at J, leaving 3 bases unmatched. CDR3 size: 15 residues. The germline V gene encodes CDR1 ENHRY and CDR2 SYGVKD. The CDR3 protein is CAISPGTSGTDTQYF. CDR3 coding DNA: TGTGCCATCAGTCCCGGGACTAGCGGCACAGATACGCAGTATTTT.

The chain uses TRBV4-1 and TRBJ2-7; TRBD1 aligns across 8 bases. V shed 6 bases and J 2 bases; nucleotides not matched to a gene: 9. Germline values: CDR1 MGHRA, CDR2 YSYEKL. The CDR3 totals 15 residues. CDR3 amino acids: CASSHPGTGPYEQYF. In DNA, the CDR3 is TGCGCCAGCAGTCATCCCGGGACAGGCCCCTACGAGCAGTACTTC.

The chain joins TRBV2 to TRBJ2-3; tentatively, D is TRBD1 (7 bases). The CDR3 has 17 amino acids. V shed 3 bases and J shed 3 bases, with 19 bases lying between them. Germline lookup yields CDR1 SNHLY and CDR2 FYNNEI. The DNA for the CDR3 is TGTGCCAGCAGTGATCTTCGTGGGGCAGGGGGGACAGATACGCAGTATTTT. Translated: CASSDLRGAGGTDTQYF.

This CDR3 is CASSLGQGWISNQPQHF. The CDR3 coding sequence is TGTGCCAGCAGTTTAGGGCAGGGCTGGATAAGCAATCAGCCCCAGCATTTT. The chain combines TRBV28 with TRBJ1-5; D possibly corresponds to TRBD1 (5 bases). Germline V gene sequence: CDR1 MDHEN, CDR2 SYDVKM. The CDR3 is 17 residues long. V was cut by 2 bases and J by 1 base, with 15 bases left in between. Full variable domain (remainder filled in from reference TRBV28 and TRBJ1-5): DVKVTQSSRYLVKRTGEKVFLECVQDMDHENMFWYRQDPGLGLRLIYFSYDVKMKEKGDIPEGYSVSREKKERFSLILESASTNQTSMYLCASSLGQGWISNQPQHFGDGTRLSIL.

This sequence joins TRBV5-3 and TRBJ2-7, with D tentatively TRBD2 (6 bases). TRBV5-3 is marked as an open reading frame, function uncertain. The CDR3 is made up of 16 amino acids. V was clipped by 4 bases and J by 0 bases, with 17 bases between them. The CDR3 here is CARSSSGTQTSYEQYV. The DNA for the CDR3 is TGTGCCAGAAGCAGCTCCGGGACTCAAACCTCCTACGAGCAGTACGTC.

On this clone: Other DNA variants within this sample encode the same CDR3. This rearrangement joins TRBV7-2 to TRBJ1-5, with D perhaps matching TRBD1 (5 bases). The CDR3 consists of 15 residues. Germline loops: CDR1 SGHTA, CDR2 FQGNSA. V was trimmed by 1 base and J by 0 bases, leaving 7 bases between them. This CDR3 is CASSLVGGSNQPQHF. DNA of the CDR3: TGTGCCAGCAGCTTAGTGGGGGGTAGCAATCAGCCCCAGCATTTT.

The V gene is TRBV28, the J gene TRBJ2-7, with D perhaps TRBD1 (6 bases). Trimming stripped 5 bases from V and 1 base from J, with 12 bases between. Looked up from germline, CDR1 is MDHEN and CDR2 is SYDVKM. The CDR3 is 14 residues long. CDR3 residues: CASSPDRFSYEQYF. The DNA for the CDR3 is TGTGCCAGCAGTCCCGACAGGTTTTCCTACGAGCAGTACTTC.

V usage is TRBV5-4 and J usage is TRBJ2-3; D is unresolved. The CDR3 is 13 residues long. V lost 5 bases and J lost 2, with 9 bases in between. Germline V gene sequence: CDR1 SGHNT, CDR2 YYREEE (reference sequence). The CDR3 bases are TGTGCCAGCAGTTGGGCCTACACAGATACGCAGTATTTT. Translation gives CASSWAYTDTQYF.

The chain carries TRBV2 and TRBJ1-2; no clear D gene. V was cut by 5 bases and J by 7 bases, with 8 bases left in between. The germline CDR1 and CDR2 sequences are SNHLY and FYNNEI. The length of the CDR3 is 11 residues. The CDR3: CASSLDFGYTF. The CDR3 nucleotides are TGTGCCAGCAGTCTTGACTTTGGCTACACCTTC.

The gene calls are TRBV12-3 or TRBV12-4 and TRBJ2-1, with 7 nucleotides matching TRBD2. Unmatched junction bases numbered 10, after V lost 9 bases and J lost 8 bases. The CDR3 sequence is 13 residues long. The CDR3 here is CASRTVGRDEQFF. As DNA, the CDR3 is TGTGCCAGTCGGACGGTTGGGAGGGATGAGCAGTTCTTC.

The rearrangement joins TRBV5-1 to TRBJ2-5; tentatively, D is TRBD2 (6 bases). The CDR3 is 16 amino acids. Trimming removed 1 base from V and 0 bases from J, with 13 bases in between. Germline assignment: CDR1 SGHRS and CDR2 YFSETQ. The DNA for the CDR3 is TGCGCCAGCAGCTTGATGGGCGGGGCATACCAAGAGACCCAGTACTTC. Translating it yields CASSLMGGAYQETQYF.

The rearrangement uses TRBV3-1 (or the pseudogene TRBV3-2) and TRBJ1-1; TRBD1 matches 7 bases. With V trimmed by 0 bases and J by 11 bases, 3 bases remained unmatched. The CDR3 has 12 amino acids. Germline CDR1 reads LGHDT; CDR2 reads YNNKEL (reference sequence). The CDR3 region has the DNA TGTGCCAGCAGCCAAGAAACAGGGGATGCTTTCTTT. Translating gives CASSQETGDAFF.

The rearrangement joins TRBV12-3 or TRBV12-4 to TRBJ1-5; D call uncertain. The germline V and J ends were trimmed by 3 bases and 5 bases, with 8 bases remaining between them. The CDR3 is 13 amino acids. The CDR3 nucleotides read TGTGCCAGCAGTTTGTTTCGGGATCAGCCCCAGCATTTT. This encodes CASSLFRDQPQHF.

V is TRBV18 and J is TRBJ1-4; 7 bases are shared with TRBD1. CDR1 is KGHSH and CDR2 is LQKENI in the germline V gene. The CDR3 is 14 residues long. Trimming removed 3 bases from V and 5 bases from J; junction bases left unmatched: 3. DNA for the CDR3: TGTGCCAGCTCACCGGGACAGCAAAATGAAAAACTGTTTTTT. It encodes CASSPGQQNEKLFF.

The rearrangement links TRBV19 to TRBJ2-5; D might be TRBD2 (6 bases). The CDR3 is 15 amino acids. Germline loops: CDR1 LNHDA, CDR2 SQIVND (reference sequence). V dropped 3 bases and J dropped 4 bases, with 15 bases sitting between them. The CDR3 spells CASSIFHSGGETQYF. DNA of the CDR3: TGTGCCAGTAGTATCTTTCATAGCGGTGGAGAGACCCAGTACTTC.

The V call is TRBV5-4, the J call TRBJ1-2, with 7 bases that match TRBD1. The ends lost 2 bases at V and 4 bases at J; junction bases unmatched: 8. Germline values: CDR1 SGHNT, CDR2 YYREEE (reference sequence). The CDR3 is made up of 15 amino acids. CDR3 nucleotides: TGTGCCAGCAGCTTCAGCAGCCGGGACAGCTATGGCTACACCTTC. It translates to CASSFSSRDSYGYTF.

The J gene is TRBJ1-5, the V gene TRBV2, with D hard to call. The CDR3 has 15 residues. Germline V gene data show CDR1 as SNHLY and CDR2 as FYNNEI. Deletions cut 2 bases from V and 1 base from J, with 9 bases between. Here the CDR3 reads CASSESGRSNQPQHF. In nucleotides, the CDR3 is TGTGCCAGCAGTGAATCGGGTCGAAGCAATCAGCCCCAGCATTTT.